A selection of T cell receptor beta chains follows, all from one sample in a study of shared clonotypes between healthy human individuals. Measured with immunoSEQ multiplex PCR; TCRdb has only the in-frame clones, and not every one. The sample shows about 2.1 million clones, about 93% of them seen only once. Input material: naive CD8+ T cells from PBMCs. All receptors come from a man aged 18 to 29 in good health. Some clones in this sample may be carry-over from other donors' samples. Each CDR3 is given with its conserved first and last residue. A D gene is named only where the DNA matches it firmly.

j_gene,v_gene,d_gene,CDR3aa,CDR3nt
TRBJ2-1,TRBV7-6,TRBD2,CASSLGTSGRANNEQFF,TGTGCCAGCAGCTTAGGGACTAGCGGGAGGGCCAACAATGAGCAGTTCTTC
TRBJ2-2,TRBV7-9,NA,CASSIHTGELFF,TGTGCCAGCAGTATACACACCGGGGAGCTGTTTTTT
TRBJ1-1,TRBV19,NA,CATARGNTEAFF,TGTGCCACCGCGCGCGGGAACACTGAAGCTTTCTTT
TRBJ1-2,TRBV28,TRBD1,CASSLSAGGFYGYTF,TGTGCCAGCAGTTTATCGGCAGGGGGCTTCTATGGCTACACCTTC
TRBJ2-7,TRBV7-9,NA,CASSLGTGFAHEQYF,TGTGCCAGCAGCTTGGGGACCGGGTTTGCCCACGAGCAGTACTTC
TRBJ1-4,TRBV7-9,NA,CASSPPPGATNEKLFF,TGTGCCAGCAGCCCACCACCCGGGGCAACTAATGAAAAACTGTTTTTT
TRBJ2-1,TRBV19,TRBD2,CASSNPTSGREAQFF,TGTGCCAGTAGTAACCCGACTAGCGGGAGGGAGGCGCAGTTCTTC
TRBJ1-2,TRBV4-1,NA,CASSQEETELEGYTF,TGCGCCAGCAGCCAAGAGGAGACCGAGTTGGAGGGCTACACCTTC
TRBJ2-7,TRBV2,TRBD2,CASSRSGRALMAGEQYF,TGTGCCAGCAGTCGTAGCGGGAGGGCCCTCATGGCGGGCGAGCAGTACTTC
TRBJ2-1,TRBV19,TRBD1,CASSSRTGNSYNEQFF,TGTGCCAGTAGTTCACGGACAGGGAACTCCTACAATGAGCAGTTCTTC
TRBJ2-1,TRBV7-9,NA,CASSLGTGIYNEQFF,TGTGCCAGCAGCTTAGGTACAGGGATCTACAATGAGCAGTTCTTC
TRBJ2-1,TRBV27,TRBD2,CASSSSPTSPYNEQFF,TGTGCCAGCAGTTCCTCACCGACTAGCCCCTACAATGAGCAGTTCTTC
TRBJ2-3,TRBV27,TRBD1,CASGQGARPDTQYF,TGTGCCAGCGGGCAGGGGGCGCGCCCAGATACGCAGTATTTT